The clone carrying this T cell receptor (beta chain) was recorded a few times. Its antigen is unknown. This sample stems from a study of cytomegalovirus exposure and HLA in healthy donors. Turning to the study itself: Earlier work reported roughly 120 million unique TCR beta sequences from about 190 million T cells.

Primers: 60 Vbeta forward and 13 Jbeta reverse. Here immunoSEQ multiplex PCR was the method, and the copy in TCRdb shows in-frame clones only, minus some. The sample yields about 120,000 clones, 15% seen once. General study points: Most TCR sequences were seen very rarely across donors, but some public TCRs occurred in many. A later analysis found TCR association rates differed by HLA locus, highest for DRB1 and lowest for HLA-C.

The sequenced material came from PBMCs. This clonotype was obtained from a woman aged 18-35 years in good health and CMV-seronegative.

The CDR3 DNA reads as TGTGCCAGCAGTGAAGACACCGGGACAGGTATCTCCTACAATGAGCAGTTCTTC. Amino acid sequence: CASSEDTGTGISYNEQFF. The rearrangement joins TRBV2 to TRBJ2-1, with 8 bases fitting TRBD1. The germline gives CDR1 SNHLY, CDR2 FYNNEI. Trimming took 1 base from V and 0 from J; bases not matched to a gene: 8. The CDR3 extends over 18 amino acids.